These 28 T cell receptor beta chains were sequenced from one sample in a study of cytomegalovirus exposure and HLA in healthy donors. The PCR ran on 60 Vbeta and 13 Jbeta primers. TCRdb keeps only in-frame clones here, not all; method: immunoSEQ multiplex PCR. The profile shows 55,000 to 85,000 clones, approximately 80% of them singletons. The specimen sequenced was PBMCs. Receptors were obtained from a man between 18 and 29 years old in good health and CMV-seropositive.

This clone was counted a few times. J is TRBJ2-1 and V is TRBV27; a weak D match, TRBD1 (5 bases). V gave up 5 bases and J gave up 8 bases, with 10 bases separating them. Germline-derived CDR1 and CDR2 are MNHEY and SMNVEV (reference sequence). There are 12 residues in the CDR3. CDR3 DNA: TGTGCCAGCAGTACGCAGGGCTATGAGCAGTTCTTC. Protein: CASSTQGYEQFF.

This chain links TRBV10-1 with TRBJ1-1; 7 positions agree with TRBD1. V gave up 6 bases and J gave up 1 base; unmatched junction bases: 5. This CDR3 is built from 14 residues. The germline CDR1 and CDR2 sequences are WNHNN and SYGVQD (reference sequence). The CDR3 DNA is TGCGCCAGCAGCAGGGACAGCTCGAACACTGAAGCTTTCTTT. Protein sequence: CASSRDSSNTEAFF.

This chain links TRBV28 with TRBJ1-1, with D unclear. V lost 6 bases, J lost 1 base, and 12 bases lay in between. The CDR3 is made up of 14 amino acids. Germline V gene sequence: CDR1 MDHEN, CDR2 SYDVKM. The CDR3 coding sequence is TGTGCCAGCAGCTCAGGCCGAGCGAACACTGAAGCTTTCTTT. This codes for CASSSGRANTEAFF.

The chain is built from TRBV6-5 and TRBJ1-2; TRBD1 is a possible D gene (5 bases). Trimming removed 2 bases at V and 2 bases at J, with 9 bases between. The CDR3 has 14 amino acids. The V gene's germline CDR1 is MNHEY and CDR2 SVGAGI. CDR3 nucleotide sequence: TGTGCCAGCAGTTACGTCGACAGCAACTATGGCTACACCTTC. Translated, it gives CASSYVDSNYGYTF.

This clone was observed a few times. The chain recombines TRBV19 with TRBJ2-1, with 8 bases that match TRBD1. Germline V lookup: CDR1 LNHDA, CDR2 SQIVND (reference sequence). This CDR3 has 12 residues. The V and J ends lost 4 bases and 10 bases, in that order; junction bases with no gene match: 3. The CDR3 sequence is CASSNRQGEQFF. The CDR3 nucleotides read TGTGCCAGTAGTAACCGACAGGGGGAGCAGTTCTTC.

The CDR3 DNA sequence: TGTGCCATGCGACAGGGCTCTGGAAACACCATATATTTT. Translating gives CAMRQGSGNTIYF. The chain recombines TRBV10-3 with TRBJ1-3; 7 nucleotides agree with TRBD1. Germline V gene sequence: CDR1 ENHRY, CDR2 SYGVKD. Unmatched junction bases numbered 2, after V lost 9 bases and J lost 0 bases. This CDR3 has 13 residues.

V gene TRBV5-1 combines with J gene TRBJ2-2, with 7 bases aligning to TRBD2. The length of the CDR3 is 19 residues. The ends lost 3 bases at V and 4 bases at J; junction bases unmatched: 18. Germline V gene lookup returns CDR1 SGHRS and CDR2 YFSETQ. CDR3: CASSYKLGLLGEGTGELFF. CDR3 in DNA: TGCGCCAGCAGCTATAAGTTGGGACTACTCGGGGAGGGCACCGGGGAGCTGTTTTTT.

This clone was recorded once. The V call is TRBV11-2, the J call TRBJ2-5; possible D gene TRBD1, 6 bases. V was trimmed by 5 bases and J by 5 bases, leaving 12 bases between them. Germline CDR1 is SGHAT and CDR2 is FQNNGV. This CDR3 is 13 amino acids long. Written as DNA, the CDR3 is TGTGCCAGCAGCAGACAGGAGAGGGAGACCCAGTACTTC. It translates to CASSRQERETQYF.

The CDR3 loop is CASSLEGGVYEQYF. CDR3 coding DNA: TGTGCCAGCAGCTTGGAAGGGGGCGTCTACGAGCAGTACTTC. The chain employs TRBV5-6 and TRBJ2-7; 7 nucleotides match TRBD1. Trimming at V came to 0 bases and at J to 3 bases, leaving 3 bases not matched to a gene. Germline V lookup: CDR1 SGHDT, CDR2 YYEEEE. The CDR3 covers 14 residues. Full variable domain (remainder filled in from reference TRBV5-6 and TRBJ2-7): DAGVTQSPTHLIKTRGQQVTLRCSPKSGHDTVSWYQQALGQGPQFIFQYYEEEERQRGNFPDRFSGHQFPNYSSELNVNALLLGDSALYLCASSLEGGVYEQYFGPGTRLTVT.

This clone appeared a single time. This sequence joins TRBV7-3 and TRBJ2-1, with D possibly TRBD1 on 6 matching bases. V was pared by 4 bases and J by 9 bases, with 13 bases between. The CDR3 has 13 amino acids. The germline CDR1 and CDR2 sequences are SGHTA and FQGTGA. Written as DNA, the CDR3 is TGTGCCAGCAGCTCCCACAGGGACACTGAGCAGTTCTTC. Translating gives CASSSHRDTEQFF.

The rearrangement uses TRBV4-1 and TRBJ1-2, with D maybe TRBD1 (6 bases). V lost 0 bases, J lost 4 bases, and 12 bases lay in between. The CDR3 covers 15 residues. Germline V gene sequence: CDR1 MGHRA, CDR2 YSYEKL. CDR3 in amino acids: CASSQEQGLAYGYTF. The DNA of the CDR3 is TGCGCCAGCAGCCAAGAACAGGGTTTGGCCTATGGCTACACCTTC.

The sample holds a few counts of this clone. V usage is TRBV19 and J usage is TRBJ2-1; D possibly corresponds to TRBD2 (6 bases). Trimming stripped 6 bases from V and 7 bases from J, with 10 bases between. Germline V gives CDR1 LNHDA, CDR2 SQIVND (reference sequence). The CDR3 totals 12 residues. As DNA, the CDR3 is TGTGCCAGTAGACTCGGAGGGAATGAGCAGTTCTTC. Protein sequence: CASRLGGNEQFF.

This sequence joins TRBV27 and TRBJ2-1; D remains unclear. Germline values: CDR1 MNHEY, CDR2 SMNVEV (reference sequence). This CDR3 is 11 amino acids long. Deletions cut 5 bases from V and 4 bases from J, with 3 bases between. Here the CDR3 reads CASSQYNEQFF. The DNA for the CDR3 is TGTGCCAGCAGTCAATACAATGAGCAGTTCTTC.

The chain is built from TRBV29-1 and TRBJ1-5; D is perhaps TRBD1 (6 bases). The germline gives CDR1 SQVTM, CDR2 ANQGSEA. The CDR3 has 19 residues. DNA for the CDR3: TGCAGAGATAAACGACAGGCAGAAGACGTATGGAATAGCAATCAGCCCCAGCATTTT. Amino acids: CRDKRQAEDVWNSNQPQHF. The complete variable domain, with remaining parts taken from reference TRBV29-1 and TRBJ1-5, reads SAVISQKPSRDICQRGTSLTIQCQVDSQVTMMFWYRQQPGQSLTLIATANQGSEATYESGFVIDKFPISRPNLTFSTLTVSNMSPEDSSIYLCRDKRQAEDVWNSNQPQHFGDGTRLSIL.

J is TRBJ1-1 and V is TRBV2; D possibly corresponds to TRBD1 (5 bases). Germline CDR1 and CDR2: SNHLY and FYNNEI. V was trimmed by 2 bases and J by 1 base, leaving 11 bases between them. This CDR3 contains 15 residues. CDR3 region: CASSERRQGNTEAFF. The CDR3 DNA follows: TGTGCCAGCAGTGAAAGGCGGCAGGGGAACACTGAAGCTTTCTTT.

This clone was detected only a few times. The rearrangement uses TRBV15 and TRBJ1-5; TRBD1 is a possible D gene (6 bases). This CDR3 has 15 residues. Trimming removed 6 bases at V and 4 bases at J, with 16 bases between. Germline V gene data show CDR1 as LNHNV and CDR2 as YYDKDF (reference sequence). CDR3 sequence reads: CATRGAPGYNQPQHF. The CDR3 DNA sequence: TGTGCCACCAGGGGGGCCCCGGGCTATAATCAGCCCCAGCATTTT.

The sample holds many counts of this clone. The gene calls are TRBV6-1 and TRBJ2-7; 10 bases are a match to TRBD1. Germline V gene sequence: CDR1 MNHNS, CDR2 SASEGT. V lost 3 bases to trimming and J lost 5 bases; unmatched junction nucleotides: 4. This CDR3 contains 14 residues. The CDR3 DNA is TGTGCCAGCAGTGAGGGACAGGGGCCTCACGAGCAGTACTTC. Protein: CASSEGQGPHEQYF.

This rearrangement joins TRBV7-7 to TRBJ2-2, with unresolved D. The germline V gene has CDR1 SSHAT and CDR2 FNYEAQ (reference sequence). The CDR3 is made up of 14 amino acids. V was trimmed by 8 bases and J by 2 bases, leaving 12 bases between them. In nucleotides, the CDR3 is TGTGCCAGCGGCCCCCAATTAAACACCGGGGAGCTGTTTTTT. It translates to CASGPQLNTGELFF. The variable domain in full, completed from reference TRBV7-7 and TRBJ2-2, reads GAGVSQSPRYKVTKRGQDVTLRCDPISSHATLYWYQQALGQGPEFLTYFNYEAQPDKSGLPSDRFSAERPEGSISTLTIQRTEQRDSAMYRCASGPQLNTGELFFGEGSRLTVL.

The chain uses TRBV7-9 and TRBJ2-7, with 8 bases fitting TRBD1. This CDR3 comprises 14 residues. Germline V gene data show CDR1 as SEHNR and CDR2 as FQNEAQ (reference sequence). V was pared by 5 bases and J by 5 bases, with 8 bases of the junction left unmatched. CDR3 DNA sequence: TGTGCCAGCAGCGCAGGACAGGGCGCGGACGAGCAGTACTTC. Residues: CASSAGQGADEQYF. Combining the CDR3 with reference TRBV7-9 and TRBJ2-7 gives the whole variable domain DTGVSQNPRHKITKRGQNVTFRCDPISEHNRLYWYRQTLGQGPEFLTYFQNEAQLEKSRLLSDRFSAERPKGSFSTLEIQRTEQGDSAMYLCASSAGQGADEQYFGPGTRLTVT.

A single count supports this clone. Germline and junction disagree at one end, which may indicate a read error. V is TRBV30 and J is TRBJ1-2, with 8 bases identical to TRBD1. CDR1 and CDR2 from the germline V gene are GTSNPN and SVGIG (reference sequence). The CDR3 consists of 14 residues. CDR3 loop: CAWKPPDRGYDYTF. The CDR3 bases are TGTGCCTGGAAACCCCCAGACAGGGGATATGACTACACCTTC.

The chain uses TRBV27 and TRBJ2-1; perhaps TRBD2 as D (6 bases). V lost 5 bases and J lost 0, with 8 bases in between. The germline gives CDR1 MNHEY, CDR2 SMNVEV (reference sequence). The CDR3 extends over 14 amino acids. The DNA for the CDR3 is TGTGCCAGCAGTCGGGGGACCTCCTACAATGAGCAGTTCTTC. It yields the protein CASSRGTSYNEQFF.

V gene TRBV6-1 combines with J gene TRBJ1-6, with a weak D call TRBD1 (6 bases). The ends were cut back, 3 bases at V and 6 bases at J, with 9 bases in the middle. Germline V gene sequence: CDR1 MNHNS, CDR2 SASEGT. The CDR3 length is 14 residues. DNA for the CDR3: TGTGCCAGCAGTGACGGACAGCCTAATTCACCCCTCCACTTT. Translating gives CASSDGQPNSPLHF.

The V gene is TRBV9, the J gene TRBJ1-4; D might be TRBD1 (6 bases). Trimming shortened V by 0 bases and J by 12 bases, and 12 bases separated the two germline ends. Per the germline V gene, CDR1 is SGDLS and CDR2 is YYNGEE. CDR3 length equals 13 residues. In nucleotides, the CDR3 is TGTGCCAGCAGCGTAGAGGGGGTTGGGGAACTGTTTTTT. Translating it yields CASSVEGVGELFF.

The rearrangement uses TRBV25-1 and TRBJ1-4, with TRBD1 matching 12 bases. The CDR3 sequence is 18 residues long. CDR1 is MGHDK and CDR2 is SYGVNS in the germline V gene. Germline trimming cut 4 bases from V and 8 bases from J; bases unmatched to any gene: 14. The CDR3 sequence: CASSANPGTGGAGEKLFF. The CDR3 coding sequence is TGTGCCAGCAGTGCCAACCCCGGGACAGGGGGCGCAGGCGAAAAACTGTTTTTT.

The chain carries TRBV20-1 and TRBJ1-2; D unclear. The CDR3 loop spans 11 amino acids. The V gene's germline CDR1 is DFQATT and CDR2 SNEGSKA (reference sequence). Trimming left V 5 bases short and J 3 bases short, with 7 bases between. The CDR3 spells CSAPQDYGYTF. DNA for the CDR3: TGCAGTGCTCCTCAGGACTATGGCTACACCTTC.

Concerning this clone: Other DNA sequences in this sample translate to the same CDR3. This chain uses TRBV29-1 with TRBJ1-5; TRBD1 matches at 9 bases. The CDR3 length is 12 residues. V shed 6 bases, J shed 7 bases, and the junction held 4 bases outside the gene matches. Germline V CDR1 and CDR2: SQVTM, ANQGSEA. In nucleotides, the CDR3 is TGCAGCGTACAGGGGGCAGGACAGCCCCAGCATTTT. It is translated as CSVQGAGQPQHF.

This clone was found a few times. The V and J genes are TRBV7-9 and TRBJ1-1; 7 nucleotides match TRBD1. V lost 3 bases to trimming and J lost 3 bases; unmatched junction nucleotides: 1. CDR3 length: 13 residues. CDR1 and CDR2 from the germline V gene are SEHNR and FQNEAQ (reference sequence). CDR3 nucleotides: TGTGCCAGCAGCTTTACAGGGGACACTGAAGCTTTCTTT. Its translation is CASSFTGDTEAFF.

The genes are TRBV7-9 and TRBJ1-6; 7 positions agree with TRBD1. Germline V lookup: CDR1 SEHNR, CDR2 FQNEAQ (reference sequence). This CDR3 is 15 amino acids long. With 7 bases clipped from V and 3 bases from J, the junction kept 6 bases outside the gene matches. The CDR3 sequence: CASNSGQYYNSPLHF. The CDR3 DNA reads as TGTGCCAGCAATTCGGGACAGTACTATAATTCACCCCTCCACTTT.